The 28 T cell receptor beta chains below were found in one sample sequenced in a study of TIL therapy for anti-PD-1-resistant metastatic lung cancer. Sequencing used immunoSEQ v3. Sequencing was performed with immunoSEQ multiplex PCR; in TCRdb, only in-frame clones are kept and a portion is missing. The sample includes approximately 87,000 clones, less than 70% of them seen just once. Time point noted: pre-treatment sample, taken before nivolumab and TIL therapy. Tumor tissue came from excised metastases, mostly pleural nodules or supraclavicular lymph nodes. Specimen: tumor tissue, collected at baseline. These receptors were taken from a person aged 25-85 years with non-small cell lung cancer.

The CDR3 here is CASSPPIQGAWNTEAFF. The CDR3 bases are TGTGCCAGCTCACCACCCATCCAGGGGGCATGGAACACTGAAGCTTTCTTT. This chain connects TRBV18 to TRBJ1-1, with 8 bases aligning to TRBD1. The CDR3 sequence is 17 residues long. Looked up from germline, CDR1 is KGHSH and CDR2 is LQKENI. The V and J ends lost 0 bases and 1 base, in that order; junction bases with no gene match: 7.

This chain's CDR3 is CASSPLAGRSYEQYF. The CDR3 bases are TGTGCCAGCAGCCCCTTGGCCGGGAGAAGCTACGAGCAGTACTTC. The chain links TRBV28 to TRBJ2-7; weak D call: TRBD2 (6 bases). CDR1 and CDR2 from the germline V gene are MDHEN and SYDVKM. This CDR3 is built from 15 residues. With 6 bases removed from V and 3 bases from J, the gap between germline ends came to 18 bases.

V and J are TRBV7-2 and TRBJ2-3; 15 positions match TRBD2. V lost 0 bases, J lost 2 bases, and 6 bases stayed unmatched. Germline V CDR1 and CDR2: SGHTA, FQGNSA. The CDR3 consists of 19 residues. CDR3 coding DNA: TGTGCCAGCAGCTTAGCGGGACTAGCGGGGGGCCCCCCCACAGATACGCAGTATTTT. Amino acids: CASSLAGLAGGPPTDTQYF.

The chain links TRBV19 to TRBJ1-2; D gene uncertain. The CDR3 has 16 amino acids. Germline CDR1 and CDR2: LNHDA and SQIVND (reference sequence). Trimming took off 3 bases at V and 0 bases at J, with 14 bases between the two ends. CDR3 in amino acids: CASSIGAAWANYGYTF. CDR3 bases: TGTGCCAGTAGTATTGGAGCGGCGTGGGCTAACTATGGCTACACCTTC.

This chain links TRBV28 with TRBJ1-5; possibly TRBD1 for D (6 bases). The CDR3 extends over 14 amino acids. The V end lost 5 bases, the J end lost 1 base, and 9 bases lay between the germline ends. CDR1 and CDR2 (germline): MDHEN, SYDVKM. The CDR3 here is CASSRDRSNQPQHF. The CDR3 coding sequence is TGTGCCAGCAGTCGTGACAGGAGCAATCAGCCCCAGCATTTT.

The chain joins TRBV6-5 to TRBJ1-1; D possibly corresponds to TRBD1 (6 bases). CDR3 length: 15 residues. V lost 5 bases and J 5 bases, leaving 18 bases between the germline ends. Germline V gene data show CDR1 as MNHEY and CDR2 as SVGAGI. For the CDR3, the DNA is TGTGCCAGCAGTACCGGCGGGGGGGCGAGGACTGAAGCTTTCTTT. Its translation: CASSTGGGARTEAFF.

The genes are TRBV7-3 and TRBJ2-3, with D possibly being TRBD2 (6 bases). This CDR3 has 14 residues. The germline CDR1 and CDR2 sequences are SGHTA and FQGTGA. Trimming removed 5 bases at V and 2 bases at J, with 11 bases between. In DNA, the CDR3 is TGTGCCAGCAGCCCGGGGGTTTCCACAGATACGCAGTATTTT. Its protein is CASSPGVSTDTQYF.

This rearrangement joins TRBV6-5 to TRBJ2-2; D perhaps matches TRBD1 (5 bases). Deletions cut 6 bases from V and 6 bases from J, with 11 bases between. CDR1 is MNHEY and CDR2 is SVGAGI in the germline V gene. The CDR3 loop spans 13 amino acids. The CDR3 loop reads CASSSTVPGELFF. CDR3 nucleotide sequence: TGTGCCAGCAGCTCGACAGTCCCCGGGGAGCTGTTTTTT.

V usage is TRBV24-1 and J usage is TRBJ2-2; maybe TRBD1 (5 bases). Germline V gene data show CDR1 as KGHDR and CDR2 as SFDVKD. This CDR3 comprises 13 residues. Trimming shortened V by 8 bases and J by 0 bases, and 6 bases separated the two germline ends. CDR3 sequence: CATTGPNTGELFF. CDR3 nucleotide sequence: TGTGCCACCACAGGGCCGAACACCGGGGAGCTGTTTTTT.

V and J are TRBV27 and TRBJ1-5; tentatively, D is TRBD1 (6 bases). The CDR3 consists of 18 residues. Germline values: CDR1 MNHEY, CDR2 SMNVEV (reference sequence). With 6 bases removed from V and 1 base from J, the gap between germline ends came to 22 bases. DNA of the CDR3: TGTGCCAGCAGCCTAAGGGGACAAGGAGGACTAAGCAATCAGCCCCAGCATTTT. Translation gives CASSLRGQGGLSNQPQHF.

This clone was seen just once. DNA for the CDR3: TGCGCCAGCAGTCAAGTCGACACAAACTATGGCTACACCTTC. It translates to CASSQVDTNYGYTF. The chain has TRBV23-1 and TRBJ1-2; D uncertain. TRBV23-1 is labeled an ORF, and its function is uncertain. CDR3 length: 14 residues. The ends were cut back, 2 bases at V and 2 bases at J, with 9 bases in the middle.

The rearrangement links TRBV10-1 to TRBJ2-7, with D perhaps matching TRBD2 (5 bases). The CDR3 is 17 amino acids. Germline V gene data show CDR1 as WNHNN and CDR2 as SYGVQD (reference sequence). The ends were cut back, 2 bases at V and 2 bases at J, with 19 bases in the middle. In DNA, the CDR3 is TGCGCCAGCAGTGAGATCCCCCCTAGAGGGCCCGCCTACGAGCAGTACTTC. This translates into CASSEIPPRGPAYEQYF.

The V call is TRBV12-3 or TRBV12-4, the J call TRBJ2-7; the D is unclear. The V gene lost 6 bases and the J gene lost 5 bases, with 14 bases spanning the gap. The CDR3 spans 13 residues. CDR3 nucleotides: TGTGCCAGCAGCCGCGACCGGTCCCACGAGCAGTACTTC. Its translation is CASSRDRSHEQYF.

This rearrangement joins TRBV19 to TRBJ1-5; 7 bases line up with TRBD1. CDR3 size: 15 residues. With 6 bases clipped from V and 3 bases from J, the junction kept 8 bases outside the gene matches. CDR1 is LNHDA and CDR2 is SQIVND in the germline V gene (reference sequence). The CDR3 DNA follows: TGTGCCAGTAGATCGGTCGGGACAGCCAATCAGCCCCAGCATTTT. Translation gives CASRSVGTANQPQHF. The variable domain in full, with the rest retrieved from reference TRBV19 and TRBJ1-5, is DGGITQSPKYLFRKEGQNVTLSCEQNLNHDAMYWYRQDPGQGLRLIYYSQIVNDFQKGDIAEGYSVSREKKESFPLTVTSAQKNPTAFYLCASRSVGTANQPQHFGDGTRLSIL.

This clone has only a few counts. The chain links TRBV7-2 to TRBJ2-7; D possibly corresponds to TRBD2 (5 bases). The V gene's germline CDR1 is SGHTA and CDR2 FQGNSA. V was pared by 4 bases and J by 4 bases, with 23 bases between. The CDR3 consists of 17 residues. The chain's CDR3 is CASSSRAGLAEVYEQYF. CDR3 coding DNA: TGTGCCAGCAGCTCAAGGGCCGGGCTAGCCGAAGTTTACGAGCAGTACTTC.

The DNA of the CDR3 is TGTGCCAGCAGCTCAACCGGGACAACTGAAGCTTTCTTT. Translated: CASSSTGTTEAFF. This chain joins TRBV11-2 and TRBJ1-1; a possible D gene is TRBD1 (6 bases). Between the trimmed V and J ends, which lost 4 bases and 5 bases, there was a span of 11 bases. Germline loops: CDR1 SGHAT, CDR2 FQNNGV. The CDR3 extends over 13 amino acids.

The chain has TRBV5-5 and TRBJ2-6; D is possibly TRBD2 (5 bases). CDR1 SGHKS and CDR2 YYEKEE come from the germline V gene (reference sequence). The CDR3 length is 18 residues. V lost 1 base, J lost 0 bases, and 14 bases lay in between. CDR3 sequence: CASSLLGSLRSGANVLTF. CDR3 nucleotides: TGTGCCAGCAGCTTGTTAGGGAGTTTACGCTCTGGGGCCAACGTCCTGACTTTC.

CDR3 in amino acids: CASSEGPTPLHF. The CDR3 bases are TGTGCCAGCAGTGAGGGACCGACACCCCTCCACTTT. The gene calls are TRBV6-1 and TRBJ1-6; tentative D call: TRBD1 (5 bases). Looked up from germline, CDR1 is MNHNS and CDR2 is SASEGT. The CDR3 extends over 12 amino acids. Trimming left V 3 bases short and J 11 bases short, with 8 bases between.

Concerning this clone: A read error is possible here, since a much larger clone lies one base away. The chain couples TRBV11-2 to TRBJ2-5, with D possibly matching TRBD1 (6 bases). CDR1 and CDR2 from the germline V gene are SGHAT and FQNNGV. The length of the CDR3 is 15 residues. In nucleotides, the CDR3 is TGTGCCAGCAGCTTAGAACCAGGGGCCCAAGAGGCCCAGTACTTC. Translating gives CASSLEPGAQEAQYF.

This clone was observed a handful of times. The DNA for the CDR3 is TGTGCCAGCAGCTTCCGGGGAAGCTCTGGAAACACCATATATTTT. This sequence encodes CASSFRGSSGNTIYF. The V and J genes are TRBV7-9 and TRBJ1-3; unclear D gene. CDR3 length: 15 amino acids. V was clipped by 3 bases and J by 0 bases, with 9 bases between them. CDR1 SEHNR and CDR2 FQNEAQ come from the germline V gene (reference sequence).

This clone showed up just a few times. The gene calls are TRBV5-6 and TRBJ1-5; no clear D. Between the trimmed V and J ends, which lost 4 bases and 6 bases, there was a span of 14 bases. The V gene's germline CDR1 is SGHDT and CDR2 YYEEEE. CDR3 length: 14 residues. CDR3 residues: CASSLGEAAQPQHF. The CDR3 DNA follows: TGTGCCAGCAGCCTCGGGGAAGCGGCTCAGCCCCAGCATTTT.

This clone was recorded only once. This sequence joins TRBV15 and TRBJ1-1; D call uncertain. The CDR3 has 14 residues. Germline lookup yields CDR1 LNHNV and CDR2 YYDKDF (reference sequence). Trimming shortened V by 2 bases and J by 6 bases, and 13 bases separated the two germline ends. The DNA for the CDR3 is TGTGCCACCAGCAGAATGACCGGGAATGCTGAAGCTTTCTTT. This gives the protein CATSRMTGNAEAFF. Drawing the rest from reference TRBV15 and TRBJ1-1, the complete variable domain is DAMVIQNPRYQVTQFGKPVTLSCSQTLNHNVMYWYQQKSSQAPKLLFHYYDKDFNNEADTPDNFQSRRPNTSFCFLDIRSPGLGDTAMYLCATSRMTGNAEAFFGQGTRLTVV.

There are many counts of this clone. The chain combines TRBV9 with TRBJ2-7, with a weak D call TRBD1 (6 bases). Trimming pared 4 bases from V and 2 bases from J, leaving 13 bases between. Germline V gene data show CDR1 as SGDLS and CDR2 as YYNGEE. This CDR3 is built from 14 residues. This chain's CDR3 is CASSTGTKTYEQYF. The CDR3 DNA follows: TGTGCCAGCAGCACCGGGACAAAAACCTACGAGCAGTACTTC.

The CDR3 reads CASSLIAGADTQYF. The CDR3, as DNA: TGCGCCAGCAGCTTAATAGCGGGGGCAGATACGCAGTATTTT. The rearrangement links TRBV5-1 to TRBJ2-3; 9 positions agree with TRBD2. Germline V gives CDR1 SGHRS, CDR2 YFSETQ. Germline trimming cut 2 bases from V and 4 bases from J; bases unmatched to any gene: 2. CDR3 length equals 14 residues.

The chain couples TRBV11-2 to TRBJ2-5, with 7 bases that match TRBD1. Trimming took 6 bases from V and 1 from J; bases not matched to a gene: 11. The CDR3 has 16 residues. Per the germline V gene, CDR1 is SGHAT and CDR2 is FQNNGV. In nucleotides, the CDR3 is TGTGCCAGCAGTCCCGGGACAGACACCATCCAAGAGACCCAGTACTTC. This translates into CASSPGTDTIQETQYF.

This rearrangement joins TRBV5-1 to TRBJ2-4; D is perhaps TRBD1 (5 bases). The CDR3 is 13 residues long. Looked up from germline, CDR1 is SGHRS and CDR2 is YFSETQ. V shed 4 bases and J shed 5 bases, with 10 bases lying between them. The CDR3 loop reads CASSQGSQNIQYF. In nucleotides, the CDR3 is TGCGCCAGCAGCCAGGGATCCCAAAACATTCAGTACTTC.

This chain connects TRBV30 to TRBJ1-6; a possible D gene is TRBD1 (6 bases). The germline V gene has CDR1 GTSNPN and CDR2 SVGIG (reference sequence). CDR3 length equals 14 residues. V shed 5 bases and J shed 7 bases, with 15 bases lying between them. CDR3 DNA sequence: TGTGCCTGGGGGGGGGCACCTCCGAATTCACCCCTCCACTTT. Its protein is CAWGGAPPNSPLHF. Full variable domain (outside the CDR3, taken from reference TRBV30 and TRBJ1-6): SQTIHQWPATLVQPVGSPLSLECTVEGTSNPNLYWYRQAAGRGLQLLFYSVGIGQISSEVPQNLSASRPQDRQFILSSKKLLLSDSGFYLCAWGGAPPNSPLHFGNGTRLTVT.

The CDR3 region is CASSLAGHTDTQYF. The CDR3 coding sequence is TGTGCCAGCAGCTTGGCGGGGCACACAGATACGCAGTATTTT. The chain uses TRBV7-3 and TRBJ2-3; TRBD2 is a possible D gene (6 bases). V shed 3 bases and J shed 2 bases, with 9 bases lying between them. From germline, CDR1 is SGHTA and CDR2 FQGTGA. The CDR3 sequence is 14 residues long.